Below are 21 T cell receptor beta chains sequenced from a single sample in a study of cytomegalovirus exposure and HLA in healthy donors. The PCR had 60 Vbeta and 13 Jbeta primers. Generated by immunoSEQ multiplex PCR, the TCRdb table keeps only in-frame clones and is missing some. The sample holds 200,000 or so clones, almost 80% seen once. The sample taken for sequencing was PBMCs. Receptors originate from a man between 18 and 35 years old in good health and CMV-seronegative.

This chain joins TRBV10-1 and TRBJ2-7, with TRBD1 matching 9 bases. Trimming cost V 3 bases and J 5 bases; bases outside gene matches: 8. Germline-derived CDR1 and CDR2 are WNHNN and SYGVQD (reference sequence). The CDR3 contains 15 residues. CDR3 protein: CASSERDREVDEQYF. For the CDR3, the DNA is TGCGCCAGCAGTGAACGGGACAGGGAGGTAGACGAGCAGTACTTC.

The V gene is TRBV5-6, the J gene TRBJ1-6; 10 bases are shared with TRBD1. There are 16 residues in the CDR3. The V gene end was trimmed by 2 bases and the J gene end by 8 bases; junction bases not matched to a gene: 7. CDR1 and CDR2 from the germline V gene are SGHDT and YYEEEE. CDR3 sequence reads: CASSFYFGTGDSPLHF. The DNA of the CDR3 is TGTGCCAGCAGCTTCTATTTTGGGACAGGGGATTCACCCCTCCACTTT.

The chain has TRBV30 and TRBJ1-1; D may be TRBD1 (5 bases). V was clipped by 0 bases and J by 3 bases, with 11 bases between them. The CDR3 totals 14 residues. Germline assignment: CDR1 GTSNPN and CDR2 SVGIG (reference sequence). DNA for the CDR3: TGTGCCTGGAGTGTGAGCATCAGGGACACTGAAGCTTTCTTT. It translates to CAWSVSIRDTEAFF.

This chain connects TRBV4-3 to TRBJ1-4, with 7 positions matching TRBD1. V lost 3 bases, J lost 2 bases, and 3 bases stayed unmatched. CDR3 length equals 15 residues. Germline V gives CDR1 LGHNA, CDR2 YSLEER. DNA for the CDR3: TGCGCCAGCAGCCAGACAGGGTCCACTAATGAAAAACTGTTTTTT. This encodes CASSQTGSTNEKLFF.

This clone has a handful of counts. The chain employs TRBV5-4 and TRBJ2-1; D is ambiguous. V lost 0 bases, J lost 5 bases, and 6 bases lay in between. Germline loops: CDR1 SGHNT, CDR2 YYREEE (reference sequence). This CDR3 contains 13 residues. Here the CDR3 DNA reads TGTGCCAGCAGCTTGGGGCGGAACAATGAGCAGTTCTTC. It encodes CASSLGRNNEQFF.

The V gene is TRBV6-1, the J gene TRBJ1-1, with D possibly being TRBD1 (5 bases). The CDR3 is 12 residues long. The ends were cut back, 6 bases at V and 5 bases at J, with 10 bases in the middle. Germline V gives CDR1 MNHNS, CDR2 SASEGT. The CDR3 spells CASSQGKTEAFF. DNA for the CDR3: TGTGCCAGCAGCCAGGGTAAGACTGAAGCTTTCTTT.

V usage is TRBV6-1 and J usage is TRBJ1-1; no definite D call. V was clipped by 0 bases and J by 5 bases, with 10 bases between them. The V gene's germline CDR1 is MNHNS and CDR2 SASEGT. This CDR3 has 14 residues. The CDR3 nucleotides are TGTGCCAGCAGTGAAGCAGGTCTGAGGACTGAAGCTTTCTTT. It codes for CASSEAGLRTEAFF.

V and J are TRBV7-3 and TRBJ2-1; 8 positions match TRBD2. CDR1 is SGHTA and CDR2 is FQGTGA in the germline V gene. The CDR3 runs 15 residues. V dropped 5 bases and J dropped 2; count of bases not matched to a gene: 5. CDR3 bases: TGTGCCAGCAGCCCCACGGGAGGGCCCTACAATGAGCAGTTCTTC. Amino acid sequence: CASSPTGGPYNEQFF.

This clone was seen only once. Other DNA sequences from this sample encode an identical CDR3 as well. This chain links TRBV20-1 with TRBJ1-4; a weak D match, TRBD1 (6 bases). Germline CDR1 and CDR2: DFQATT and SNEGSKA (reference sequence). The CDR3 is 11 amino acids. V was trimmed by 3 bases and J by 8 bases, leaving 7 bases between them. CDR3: CSASRGEKLFF. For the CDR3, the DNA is TGCAGTGCTAGTAGGGGGGAAAAACTGTTTTTT.

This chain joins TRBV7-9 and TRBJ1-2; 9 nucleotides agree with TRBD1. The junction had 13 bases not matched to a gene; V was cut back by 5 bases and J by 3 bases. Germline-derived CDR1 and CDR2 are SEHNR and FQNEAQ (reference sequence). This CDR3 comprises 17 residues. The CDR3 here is CASSPGGGQGPYYGYTF. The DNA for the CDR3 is TGTGCCAGCAGCCCCGGCGGTGGACAGGGGCCATACTATGGCTACACCTTC.

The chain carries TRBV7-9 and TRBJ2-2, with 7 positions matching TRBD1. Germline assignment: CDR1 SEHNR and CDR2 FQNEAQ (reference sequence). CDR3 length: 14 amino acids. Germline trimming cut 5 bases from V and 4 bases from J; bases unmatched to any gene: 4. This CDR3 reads CASSPGTATGELFF. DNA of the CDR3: TGTGCCAGCAGCCCGGGGACAGCCACCGGGGAGCTGTTTTTT.

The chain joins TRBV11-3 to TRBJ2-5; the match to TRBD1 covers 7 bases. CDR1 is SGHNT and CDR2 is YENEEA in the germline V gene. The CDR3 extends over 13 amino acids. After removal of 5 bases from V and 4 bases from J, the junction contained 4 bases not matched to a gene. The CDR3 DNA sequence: TGTGCCAGCAGCCAGGGGACAGCAGAGACCCAGTACTTC. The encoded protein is CASSQGTAETQYF. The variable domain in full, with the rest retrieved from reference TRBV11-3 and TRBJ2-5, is EAGVVQSPRYKIIEKKQPVAFWCNPISGHNTLYWYLQNLGQGPELLIRYENEEAVDDSQLPKDRFSAERLKGVDSTLKIQPAELGDSAVYLCASSQGTAETQYFGPGTRLLVL.

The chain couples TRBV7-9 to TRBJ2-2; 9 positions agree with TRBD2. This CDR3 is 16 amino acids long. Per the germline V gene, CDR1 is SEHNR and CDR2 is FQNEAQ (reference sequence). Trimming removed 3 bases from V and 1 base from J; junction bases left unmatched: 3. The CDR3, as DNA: TGTGCCAGCAGCTTCTTTAGCGGGAGGAACACCGGGGAGCTGTTTTTT. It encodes CASSFFSGRNTGELFF. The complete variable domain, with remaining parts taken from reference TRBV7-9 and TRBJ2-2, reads DTGVSQNPRHKITKRGQNVTFRCDPISEHNRLYWYRQTLGQGPEFLTYFQNEAQLEKSRLLSDRFSAERPKGSFSTLEIQRTEQGDSAMYLCASSFFSGRNTGELFFGEGSRLTVL.

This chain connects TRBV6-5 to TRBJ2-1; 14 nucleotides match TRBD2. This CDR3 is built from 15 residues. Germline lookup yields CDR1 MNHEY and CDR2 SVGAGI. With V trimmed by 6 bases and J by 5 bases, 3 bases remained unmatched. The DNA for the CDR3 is TGTGCCAGCAGGGGACTAGCGGGAGCCGACAATGAGCAGTTCTTC. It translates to CASRGLAGADNEQFF.

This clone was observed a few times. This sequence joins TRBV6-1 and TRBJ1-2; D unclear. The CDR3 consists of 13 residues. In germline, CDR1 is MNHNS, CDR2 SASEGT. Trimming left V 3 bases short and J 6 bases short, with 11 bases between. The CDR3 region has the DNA TGTGCCAGCAGTGAGAGCCAAGTTCATGGCTACACCTTC. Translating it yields CASSESQVHGYTF.

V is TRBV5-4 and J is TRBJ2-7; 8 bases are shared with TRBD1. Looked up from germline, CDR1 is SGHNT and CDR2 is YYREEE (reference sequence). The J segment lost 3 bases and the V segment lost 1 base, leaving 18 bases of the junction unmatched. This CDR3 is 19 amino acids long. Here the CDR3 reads CASSLTASITGTGLYEQYF. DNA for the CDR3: TGTGCCAGCAGCTTGACCGCATCAATAACCGGGACAGGACTCTACGAGCAGTACTTC.

The CDR3 DNA follows: TGCGCCAGCAGCCAAATCCAGAACACCGGGGAGCTGTTTTTT. It is translated as CASSQIQNTGELFF. This chain connects TRBV4-3 to TRBJ2-2; no definite D call. Germline-derived CDR1 and CDR2 are LGHNA and YSLEER. The CDR3 contains 14 residues. Trimming removed 2 bases at V and 1 base at J, with 5 bases between.

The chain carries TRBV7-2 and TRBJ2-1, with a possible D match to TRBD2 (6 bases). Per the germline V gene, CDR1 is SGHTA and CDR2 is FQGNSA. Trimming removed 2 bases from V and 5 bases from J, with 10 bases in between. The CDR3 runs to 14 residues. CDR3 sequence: CASSLFSGDNEQFF. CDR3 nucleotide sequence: TGTGCCAGCAGCTTATTTTCGGGGGACAATGAGCAGTTCTTC.

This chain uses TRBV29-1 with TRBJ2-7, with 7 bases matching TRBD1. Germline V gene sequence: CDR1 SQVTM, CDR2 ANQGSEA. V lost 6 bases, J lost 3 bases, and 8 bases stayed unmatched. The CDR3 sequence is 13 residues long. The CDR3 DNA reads TGCAGCGTGAACAGGGGACGAGGCTACGAGCAGTACTTC. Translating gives CSVNRGRGYEQYF.

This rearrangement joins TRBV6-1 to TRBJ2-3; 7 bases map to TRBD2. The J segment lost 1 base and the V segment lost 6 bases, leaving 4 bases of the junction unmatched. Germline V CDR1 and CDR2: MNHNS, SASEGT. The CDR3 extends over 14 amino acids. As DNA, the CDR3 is TGTGCCAGCAGGCGGGAGAGAGGCACAGATACGCAGTATTTT. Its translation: CASRRERGTDTQYF.

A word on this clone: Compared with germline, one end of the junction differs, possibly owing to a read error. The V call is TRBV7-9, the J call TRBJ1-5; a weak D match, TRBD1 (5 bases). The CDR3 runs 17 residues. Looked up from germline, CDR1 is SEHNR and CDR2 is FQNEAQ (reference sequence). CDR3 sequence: CSSSFGWGVRGNQPQHF. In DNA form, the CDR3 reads TGTTCCAGCAGCTTCGGTTGGGGGGTAAGGGGCAATCAGCCCCAGCATTTT. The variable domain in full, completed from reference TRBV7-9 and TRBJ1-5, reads DTGVSQNPRHKITKRGQNVTFRCDPISEHNRLYWYRQTLGQGPEFLTYFQNEAQLEKSRLLSDRFSAERPKGSFSTLEIQRTEQGDSAMYLCSSSFGWGVRGNQPQHFGDGTRLSIL.